This TCR delta chain emerged from a study of gamma-delta T cells after stem cell transplantation. TCRdb repeated clone calling on the RT-PCR reads with CATT. The sample contains about 1,500 delta-chain clones, 1.5% to 2% of which appear only once. CDR1 TSWWSYY and CDR2 QGS come from the germline V gene. The CDR3 has 24 residues. This clone was seen more than once but under ten times. For this DNA, TCRdb reports the protein of a much larger clone, which diverges at residue 3, most likely from a read error; the protein presented here is translated directly from the DNA. The sequenced sample consisted of gamma-delta T cells. The chain uses TRDV1 and TRDJ3; 8 bases agree with TRDD3. The clonotype comes from a human donor. It is not recorded whose cells these are; they may come from a transplant donor. The CDR3 DNA follows: TGTGCTCCTGGGGCCCTAGTATCTACACTTACTGGGGGTCTTAGCTCCTGGGACACCCGACAGATGTTTTTC. It translates to CAPGALVSTLTGGLSSWDTRQMFF.